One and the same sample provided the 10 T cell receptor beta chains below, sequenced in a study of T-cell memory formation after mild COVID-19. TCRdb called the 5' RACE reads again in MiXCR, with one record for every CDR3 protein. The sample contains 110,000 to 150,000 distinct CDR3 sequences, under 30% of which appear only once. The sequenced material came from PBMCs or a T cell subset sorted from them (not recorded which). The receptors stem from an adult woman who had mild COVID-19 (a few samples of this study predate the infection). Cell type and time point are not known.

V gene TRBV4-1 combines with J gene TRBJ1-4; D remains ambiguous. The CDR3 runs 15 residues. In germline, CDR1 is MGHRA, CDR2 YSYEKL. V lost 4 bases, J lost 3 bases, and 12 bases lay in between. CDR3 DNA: TGCGCCAGCAGCCGAATCTCCGGACCTAATGAAAAACTGTTTTTT. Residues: CASSRISGPNEKLFF.

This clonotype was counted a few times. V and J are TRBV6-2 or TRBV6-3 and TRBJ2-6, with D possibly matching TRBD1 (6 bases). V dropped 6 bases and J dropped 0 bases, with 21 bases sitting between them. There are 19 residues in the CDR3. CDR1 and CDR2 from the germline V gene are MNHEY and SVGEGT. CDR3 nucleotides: TGTGCCAGCAGAATACCTAAAGATACAGGGTACTCTGGGGCCAACGTCCTGACTTTC. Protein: CASRIPKDTGYSGANVLTF.

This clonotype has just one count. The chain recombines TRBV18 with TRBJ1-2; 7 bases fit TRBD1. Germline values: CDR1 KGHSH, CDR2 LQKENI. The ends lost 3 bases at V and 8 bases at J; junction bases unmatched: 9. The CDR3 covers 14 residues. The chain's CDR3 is CASSPGDSLAGYTF. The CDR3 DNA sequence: TGTGCCAGCTCACCGGGGGACAGTTTGGCGGGCTACACCTTC. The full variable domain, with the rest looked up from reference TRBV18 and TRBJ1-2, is NAGVMQNPRHLVRRRGQEARLRCSPMKGHSHVYWYRQLPEEGLKFMVYLQKENIIDESGMPKERFSAEFPKEGPSILRIQQVVRGDSAAYFCASSPGDSLAGYTFGSGTRLTVV.

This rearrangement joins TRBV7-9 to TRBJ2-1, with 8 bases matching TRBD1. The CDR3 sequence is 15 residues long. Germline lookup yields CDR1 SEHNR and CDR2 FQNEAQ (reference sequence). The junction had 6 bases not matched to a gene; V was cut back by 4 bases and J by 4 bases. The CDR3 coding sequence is TGTGCCAGCAGCTGGACAGGGTTCCGGTACAATGAGCAGTTCTTC. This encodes CASSWTGFRYNEQFF.

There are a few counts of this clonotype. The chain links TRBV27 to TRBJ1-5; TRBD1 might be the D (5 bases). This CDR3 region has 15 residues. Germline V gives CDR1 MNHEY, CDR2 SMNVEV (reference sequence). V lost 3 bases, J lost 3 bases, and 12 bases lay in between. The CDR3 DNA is TGTGCCAGCAGTTTTGGGCAGGGCTTCAATCAGCCCCAGCATTTT. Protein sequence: CASSFGQGFNQPQHF.

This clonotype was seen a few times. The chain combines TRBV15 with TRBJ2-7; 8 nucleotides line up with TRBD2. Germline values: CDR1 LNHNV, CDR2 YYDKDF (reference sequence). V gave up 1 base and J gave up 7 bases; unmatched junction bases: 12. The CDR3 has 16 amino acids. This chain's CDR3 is CATSRGSSGSLREQYF. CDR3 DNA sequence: TGTGCCACCAGCAGAGGTTCGAGCGGGAGCTTGCGGGAGCAGTACTTC.

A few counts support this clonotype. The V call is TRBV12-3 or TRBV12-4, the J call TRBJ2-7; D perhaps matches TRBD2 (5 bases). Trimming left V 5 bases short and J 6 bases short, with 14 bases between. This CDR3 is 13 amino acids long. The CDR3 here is CASSRTEGAEQYF. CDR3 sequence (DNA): TGTGCCAGCAGTCGGACCGAGGGCGCCGAGCAGTACTTC.

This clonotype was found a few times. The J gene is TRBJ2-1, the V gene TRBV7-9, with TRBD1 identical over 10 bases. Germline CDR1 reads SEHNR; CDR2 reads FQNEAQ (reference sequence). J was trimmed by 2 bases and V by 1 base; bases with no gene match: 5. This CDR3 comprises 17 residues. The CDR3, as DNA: TGTGCCAGCAGCTTAGGCCCAGACAGGGGGCCCTACAATGAGCAGTTCTTC. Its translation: CASSLGPDRGPYNEQFF.

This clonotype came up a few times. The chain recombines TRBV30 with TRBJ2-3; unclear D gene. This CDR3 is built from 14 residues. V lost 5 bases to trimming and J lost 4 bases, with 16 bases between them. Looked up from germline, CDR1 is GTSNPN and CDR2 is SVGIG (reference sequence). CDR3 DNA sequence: TGTGCCTGGGTGCCCTACACTTGGGCAGATACGCAGTATTTT. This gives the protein CAWVPYTWADTQYF.

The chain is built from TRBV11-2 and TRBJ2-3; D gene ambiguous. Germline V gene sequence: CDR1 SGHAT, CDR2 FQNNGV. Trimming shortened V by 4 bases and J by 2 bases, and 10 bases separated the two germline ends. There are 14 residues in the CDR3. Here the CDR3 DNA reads TGTGCCAGCAGCTCCACTGGCCCCACAGATACGCAGTATTTT. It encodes CASSSTGPTDTQYF.